Listed below are T cell receptor beta chains from one sample, sequenced in a study of lymphopenia after photon versus proton radiotherapy. Produced via immunoSEQ multiplex PCR; TCRdb's table is partial and in-frame only. In the table there are 50,000 or so clones, 92% of which are singletons. The sequencing used peripheral blood, collected from a patient treated with photon-based radiotherapy. The source of these receptors is a woman aged 40 to 50 with cholangiocarcinoma. Both conserved end residues are part of each CDR3.

V,J,CDR3
TRBV29-1,TRBJ2-7,CSVAKKQGYEQYF
TRBV29-1,TRBJ2-7,CSVRQGAYEQYF
TRBV9,TRBJ1-6,CASSPQGNNSPLHF
TRBV7-3,TRBJ2-1,CASSMGLANNEQFF
TRBV4-1,TRBJ2-7,CASSQDLGLAGVTYEQYF
TRBV6-6,TRBJ1-2,CASSDRDRTNYGYTF
TRBV6-5,TRBJ1-2,CASSYGAGIMDGYTF
TRBV7-7,TRBJ2-1,CAIGGLASGEQFF
TRBV9,TRBJ2-1,CASSPRLAGYNEQFF
TRBV5-1,TRBJ2-3,CASSTIPLAGDTQYF
TRBV11-2,TRBJ2-3,CASSLILGPDTQYF
TRBV30,TRBJ2-6,CACQVLSGANVLTF
TRBV7-9,TRBJ1-2,CASSKGNYGYTF
TRBV11-3,TRBJ2-2,CASSHRSGELFF
TRBV19,TRBJ2-7,CASSIDGLAYEQYF
TRBV7-6,TRBJ2-5,CASSLGTGAETQYF
TRBV7-9,TRBJ1-2,CASSLVGQLHGYTF
TRBV13,TRBJ2-3,CASSEQRGGGTDTQYF
TRBV5-1,TRBJ1-1,CASSLDGRTNTEAFF
TRBV27,TRBJ2-1,CASSLVGSGTYNEQFF
TRBV19,TRBJ1-4,CASRESLFATNEKLFF
TRBV7-9,TRBJ1-5,CASSQQGQPQHF
TRBV19,TRBJ1-1,CASSSDRANTEAFF
TRBV4-2,TRBJ1-3,CASSQLAGQGNTIYF
TRBV6-1,TRBJ2-3,CASAPGGSPTDTQYF
TRBV10-2,TRBJ2-5,CASSGTGNQETQYF
TRBV7-8,TRBJ1-2,CASSQRDAPGGGYTF
TRBV5-6,TRBJ2-7,CASSSGTPYEQYF
TRBV11-2,TRBJ1-4,CASSSRGGRTNEKLFF
TRBV18,TRBJ2-7,CASSPTLFGSYEQYF
TRBV13,TRBJ2-3,CASSRRDRAPDTQYF
TRBV21-1,TRBJ2-7,CAVPPLGSGRTYEQYF
TRBV30,TRBJ1-2,CAWSEGRVMNYGYTF
TRBV14,TRBJ1-6,CASSQDLGPPLHF
TRBV4-1,TRBJ2-4,CASSQDQLEDIQYF
TRBV6-1,TRBJ1-2,CASSEKRGTSRRGYTF
TRBV6-6,TRBJ1-6,CASSPGTGKDSPLHF
TRBV5-1,TRBJ2-7,CASSWGLAGVSSYEQYF
TRBV5-1,TRBJ2-7,CASSYQPGTSLYEQYF
TRBV30,TRBJ2-1,CAWKPPGATNEQFF
TRBV19,TRBJ2-7,CASRQGISYEQYF
TRBV7-2,TRBJ2-7,CASSLPGQGKTYEQYF
TRBV5-1,TRBJ2-7,CASSLQGSSYEQYF
TRBV2,TRBJ1-1,CASTRWELRTEAFF
TRBV7-8,TRBJ2-5,CASSHMKGVQETQYF
TRBV7-9,TRBJ2-7,CASSFDRPNEQYF
TRBV7-3,TRBJ2-3,CASSQRTGHGGDTQYF
TRBV10-1,TRBJ2-7,CASSGQGLEDEQYF
TRBV27,TRBJ1-4,CASSPSPSEKLFF
TRBV5-1,TRBJ2-2,CASSGATNTGELFF
TRBV7-2,TRBJ2-1,CASSYIADSSYNEQFF
TRBV11-2,TRBJ2-7,CASSFGGSAYEQYF
TRBV29-1,TRBJ2-1,CSVEAHPNNEQFF
TRBV19,TRBJ2-7,CASSPFLTGARRAYEQYF
TRBV6-5,TRBJ2-1,CASSQPGQGFDEQFF
TRBV9,TRBJ2-2,CASSVEQGSGGELFF
TRBV7-8,TRBJ1-5,CASSLAVGGNQPQHF